The clone carrying this T cell receptor (beta chain) was counted many times. Its antigen is as yet unknown. The entire patient cohort was treatment-naive prior to thyroid surgery. TCRdb re-analyzed the PCR reads using MiXCR. Of more than 8,500 clones listed, 20% to 25% are singletons. V lost 2 bases and J lost 5; bases outside the gene matches: 7. CDR1 and CDR2 from the germline V gene are SEHNR and FQNEAQ (reference sequence). The CDR3 totals 18 residues. This sample is part of a study of metastatic and nonmetastatic thyroid tumors. Study at large: From malignant and benign thyroid patients, repertoires in blood and in tumor or nodule tissue were compared.

Whole-study results and caveats: The reported finding was significantly higher TCR beta diversity in malignant thyroid tumors relative to benign nodules, in blood and tumor.

The sequencing input was adjacent normal tissue. The sequence came from a female donor with papillary thyroid cancer or a benign thyroid nodule (not recorded which). Some clones in this sample may be carry-over from other donors' samples. The chain uses TRBV7-9 and TRBJ2-1; TRBD2 aligns across 15 bases. The CDR3, as DNA: TGTGCCAGCAGCTTACTTCCGGGACTAGCGGGAGGAGACAATGAGCAGTTCTTC. Its translation is CASSLLPGLAGGDNEQFF.